This TCR beta chain was identified during a study of metastatic and nonmetastatic thyroid tumors. The wider study: Repertoires from blood and tumor or nodule tissue of malignant and benign thyroid patients were compared. General study results and limits: Versus benign nodules, malignant thyroid tumors reportedly had significantly higher TCR beta diversity, in blood and tumor.

Per the original methods: Built for papillary thyroid cancer, a distant-metastasis classifier drew on CDR3 differences across clinicopathological groups. TCRdb ran MiXCR on the PCR reads. The V and J calls and clone size come from TCRdb's table, not from the authors' own analysis. The table shows roughly 2,000 clones, with roughly 45% occurring only once. The trim removed 3 bases at V and 8 bases at J, leaving 3 bases unmatched. This CDR3 has 13 amino acids. Germline CDR1 reads MNHEY; CDR2 reads SMNVEV (reference sequence). A few counts support this clone. Its specificity is unknown. Treatment of any kind had been given to no patient before thyroid surgery.

This chain links TRBV27 with TRBJ2-2; 7 bases agree with TRBD2. The specimen was adjacent normal tissue. The receptor was isolated from a female donor with papillary thyroid cancer or a benign thyroid nodule (not recorded which). Some clones in this sample may be carry-over from other donors' samples. CDR3 region: CASSFSGLGELFF. CDR3 nucleotide sequence: TGTGCCAGCAGTTTTAGCGGGTTAGGGGAGCTGTTTTTT.